This section outlines one T cell receptor beta chain sequence together with its context. Germline-derived CDR1 and CDR2 are SGHNT and YYREEE (reference sequence). The CDR3 extends over 16 amino acids. Trimming at V came to 0 bases and at J to 5 bases, leaving 3 bases not matched to a gene. The method was immunoSEQ multiplex PCR; TCRdb's version includes in-frame clones alone and lacks a portion of them. Of about 160,000 clones in the sample, 70% to 80% were seen once. This sample stems from a study of blood T cell repertoires in COVID-19. The sample was peripheral blood. The TCR originated in a man aged 55 to 70 with acute or convalescent COVID-19. This chain uses TRBV5-4 with TRBJ2-3; 13 bases align to TRBD2. CDR3 sequence (DNA): TGTGCCAGCAGCTTGGGGACTAGCGGGGGTGTAGATACGCAGTATTTT. It encodes CASSLGTSGGVDTQYF.